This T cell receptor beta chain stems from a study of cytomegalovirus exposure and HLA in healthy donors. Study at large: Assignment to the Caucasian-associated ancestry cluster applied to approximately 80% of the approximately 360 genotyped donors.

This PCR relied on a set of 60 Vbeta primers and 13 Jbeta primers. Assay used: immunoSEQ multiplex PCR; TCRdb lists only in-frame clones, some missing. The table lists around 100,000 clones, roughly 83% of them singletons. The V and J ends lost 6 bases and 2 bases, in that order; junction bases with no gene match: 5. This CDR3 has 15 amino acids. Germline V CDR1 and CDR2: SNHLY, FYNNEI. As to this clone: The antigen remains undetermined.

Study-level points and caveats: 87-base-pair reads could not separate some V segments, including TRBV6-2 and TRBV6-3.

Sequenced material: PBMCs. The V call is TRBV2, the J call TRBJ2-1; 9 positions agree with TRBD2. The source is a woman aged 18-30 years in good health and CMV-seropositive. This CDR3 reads CASRQSGRPYNEQFF. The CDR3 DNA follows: TGTGCCAGCAGGCAGAGCGGGAGGCCCTACAATGAGCAGTTCTTC.